This TCR beta chain was retrieved from a study of T cell responses to AZD1222 COVID-19 vaccine. Study-wide results and limits: Two AZD1222 administrations were followed by greater Spike-specific TCR breadth and depth. Donors were largely white British and mainly female; clonal diversity was possibly underestimated. Epitopes outside B.1.351 and B.1.1.7 mutated regions reportedly drew nearly half of spike TCRs. The peak T cell response came first, and repertoires were sampled only after it.

As concerns this clone: No antigen is known for it.

CDR1 is LNHDA, CDR2 SQIVND, per germline (reference sequence). The CDR3 has 16 amino acids. The ends were cut back, 3 bases at V and 0 bases at J, with 9 bases in the middle. Method: immunoSEQ multiplex PCR; TCRdb's copy keeps in-frame clones and lacks some. Of tens of thousands of clones in the sample, 91% were seen once. This chain links TRBV19 with TRBJ2-6; the D gene is possibly TRBD1 (5 bases). This clonotype originated in an adult who received the AZD1222 COVID-19 vaccine. The sample in question was peripheral blood, obtained 28 days after the second AZD1222 dose. The chain's CDR3 is CASSIDSLSGANVLTF. The CDR3 coding sequence is TGTGCCAGTAGTATCGACAGCCTCTCTGGGGCCAACGTCCTGACTTTC.